This T cell receptor (beta chain) derives from a study of CD8 T cells in Susac syndrome. Turning to the study itself: Each patient with Susac syndrome, at the time of blood draw, was therapy-naive, on corticosteroids, or on intravenous immunoglobulin alone.

CD8+ and CD4+ T cells taken from blood had their TCR beta sequenced. The RNA input was roughly 0.45 to 1 ug, and it was reverse transcribed with random hexamers. Coverage of TCR beta CDR3 amplification by immunoSEQ multiplex PCR extended to 54 Vbeta and 13 Jbeta. TCRdb itself ran the immunoSEQ multiplex PCR reads through MiXCR, one entry per CDR3 protein. This sample has under 200,000 distinct CDR3 sequences, with roughly 90% found just once. This TCR was recovered from a human donor with Susac syndrome. Sequencing was done on a sample of CD4+ T cells from PBMCs.

CDR3 in DNA: TGTGCCAGCAGTGAAGAAGGGGAGGTCCACGAGCAGTACTTC. Protein product: CASSEEGEVHEQYF. This chain connects TRBV2 to TRBJ2-7; D perhaps matches TRBD2 (6 bases). Trimming removed 1 base from V and 5 bases from J, with 12 bases in between. Germline CDR1 reads SNHLY; CDR2 reads FYNNEI. CDR3 length equals 14 residues.